This T cell receptor (beta chain) was obtained from a study of T cells in Graves' hyperthyroidism and ophthalmopathy. To note about this clonotype: Its antigen remains unknown.

The V gene's germline CDR1 is SGHRS and CDR2 YFSETQ. The CDR3 spans 15 residues. The V and J ends lost 1 base and 2 bases respectively, with 10 bases between them. Authors of the study amplified TCR beta CDR3 regions from RNA transcripts. A first-round RT-PCR of the TCR CDR3 used the HTBI primer set. TCRdb fed the multiplex PCR reads into MiXCR, producing one record per CDR3 protein. The repertoire has fewer than 450,000 distinct CDR3 sequences, about a sixth of them found once; the top ten carry approximately 33%. General study points: Most thyroid-expanded clonotypes above 0.001 were also found in blood.

Patients between 18 and 65 years old had hyperthyroidism, newly diagnosed and lasting under 2 months. The PBMCs were sourced from fresh peripheral blood (approximately 9 ml). The chain recombines TRBV5-1 with TRBJ1-3, with D uncertain. This sequence originates from a woman in her thirties with Graves' hyperthyroidism that later progressed to Graves' ophthalmopathy. Sequenced: blood. The CDR3 region is CASSLRAAPGNTIYF. The CDR3 DNA is TGCGCCAGCAGCTTGAGGGCGGCCCCTGGAAACACCATATATTTT.